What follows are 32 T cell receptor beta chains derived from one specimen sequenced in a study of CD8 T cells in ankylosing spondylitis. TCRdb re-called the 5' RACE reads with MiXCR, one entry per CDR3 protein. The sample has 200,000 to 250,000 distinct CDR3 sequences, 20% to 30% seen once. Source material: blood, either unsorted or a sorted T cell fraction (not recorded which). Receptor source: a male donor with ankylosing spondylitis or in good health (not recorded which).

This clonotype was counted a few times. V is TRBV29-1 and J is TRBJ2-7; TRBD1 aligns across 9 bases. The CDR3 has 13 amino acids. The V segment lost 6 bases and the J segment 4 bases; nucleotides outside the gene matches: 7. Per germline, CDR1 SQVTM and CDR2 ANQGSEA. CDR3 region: CSVGGTGRYEQYF. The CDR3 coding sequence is TGCAGCGTGGGAGGGACAGGGAGATACGAGCAGTACTTC.

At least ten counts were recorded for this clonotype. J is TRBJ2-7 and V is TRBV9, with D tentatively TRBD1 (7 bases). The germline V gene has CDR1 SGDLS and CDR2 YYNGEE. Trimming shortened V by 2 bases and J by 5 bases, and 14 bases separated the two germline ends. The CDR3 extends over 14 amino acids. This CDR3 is CASSVGRGDDEQYF. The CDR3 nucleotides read TGTGCCAGCAGCGTTGGCAGGGGGGACGACGAGCAGTACTTC.

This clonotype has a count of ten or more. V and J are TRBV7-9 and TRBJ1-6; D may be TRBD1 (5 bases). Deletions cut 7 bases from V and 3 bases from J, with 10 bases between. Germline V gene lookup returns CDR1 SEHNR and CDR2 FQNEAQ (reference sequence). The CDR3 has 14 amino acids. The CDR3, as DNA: TGTGCCAGCACCACAGGAGACTATAATTCACCCCTCCACTTT. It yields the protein CASTTGDYNSPLHF.

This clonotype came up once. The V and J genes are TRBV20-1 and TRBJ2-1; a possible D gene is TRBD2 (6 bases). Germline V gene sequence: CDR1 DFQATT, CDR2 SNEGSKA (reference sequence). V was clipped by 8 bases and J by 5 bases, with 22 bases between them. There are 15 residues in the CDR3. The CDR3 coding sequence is TGCAGTCCCGGGAGAGGACACCTACTCAACAATGAGCAGTTCTTC. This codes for CSPGRGHLLNNEQFF.

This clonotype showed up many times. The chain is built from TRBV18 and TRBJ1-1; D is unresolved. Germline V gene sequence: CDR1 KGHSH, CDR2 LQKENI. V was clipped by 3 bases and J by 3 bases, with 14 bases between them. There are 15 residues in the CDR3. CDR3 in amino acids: CASSPISNRDTEAFF. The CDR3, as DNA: TGTGCCAGCTCACCTATATCAAATAGGGACACTGAAGCTTTCTTT.

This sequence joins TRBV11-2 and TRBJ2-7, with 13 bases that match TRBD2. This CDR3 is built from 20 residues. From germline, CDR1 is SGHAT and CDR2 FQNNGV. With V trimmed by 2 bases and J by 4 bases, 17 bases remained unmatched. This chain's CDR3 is CASSLRKAGLAGTRPYEQYF. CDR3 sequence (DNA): TGTGCCAGCAGCTTAAGAAAGGCGGGACTAGCGGGGACCCGCCCTTACGAGCAGTACTTC. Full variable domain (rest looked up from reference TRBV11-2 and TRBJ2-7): EAGVAQSPRYKIIEKRQSVAFWCNPISGHATLYWYQQILGQGPKLLIQFQNNGVVDDSQLPKDRFSAERLKGVDSTLKIQPAKLEDSAVYLCASSLRKAGLAGTRPYEQYFGPGTRLTVT.

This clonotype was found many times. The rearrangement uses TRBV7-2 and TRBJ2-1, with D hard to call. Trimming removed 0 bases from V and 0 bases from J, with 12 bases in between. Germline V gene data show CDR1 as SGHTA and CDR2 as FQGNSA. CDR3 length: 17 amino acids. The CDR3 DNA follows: TGTGCCAGCAGCTTAGCTTACCGGTCTAGCTCCTACAATGAGCAGTTCTTC. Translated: CASSLAYRSSSYNEQFF.

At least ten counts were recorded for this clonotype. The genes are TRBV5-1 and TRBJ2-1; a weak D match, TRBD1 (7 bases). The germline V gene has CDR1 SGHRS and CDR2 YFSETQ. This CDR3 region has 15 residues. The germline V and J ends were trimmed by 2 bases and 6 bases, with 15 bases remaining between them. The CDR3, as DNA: TGCGCCAGCAGCTTCGAAGGAGGGGACAGCAATGAGCAGTTCTTC. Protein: CASSFEGGDSNEQFF.

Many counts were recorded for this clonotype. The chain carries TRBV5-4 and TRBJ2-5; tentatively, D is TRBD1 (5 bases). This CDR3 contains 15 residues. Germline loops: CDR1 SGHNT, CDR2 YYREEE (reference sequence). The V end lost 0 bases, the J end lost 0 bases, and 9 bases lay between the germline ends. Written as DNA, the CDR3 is TGTGCCAGCAGCTTGGATGGGGCAGACCAAGAGACCCAGTACTTC. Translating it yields CASSLDGADQETQYF. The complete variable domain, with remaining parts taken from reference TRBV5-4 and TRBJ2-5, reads ETGVTQSPTHLIKTRGQQVTLRCSSQSGHNTVSWYQQALGQGPQFIFQYYREEENGRGNFPPRFSGLQFPNYSSELNVNALELDDSALYLCASSLDGADQETQYFGPGTRLLVL.

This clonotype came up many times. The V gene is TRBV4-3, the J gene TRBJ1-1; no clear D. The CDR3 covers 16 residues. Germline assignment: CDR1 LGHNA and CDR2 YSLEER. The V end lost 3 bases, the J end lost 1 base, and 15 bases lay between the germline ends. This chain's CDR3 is CASSQAQSATNTEAFF. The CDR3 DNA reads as TGCGCCAGCAGCCAGGCTCAGTCGGCCACGAACACTGAAGCTTTCTTT.

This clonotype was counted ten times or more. Written as DNA, the CDR3 is TGTGCCAGCAGCCAGGCAGGGGGCGGTTCCGCGATCGAGCAGTACTTC. Protein sequence: CASSQAGGGSAIEQYF. This sequence joins TRBV3-1 and TRBJ2-7, with 8 nucleotides matching TRBD1. The CDR3 has 16 residues. The germline CDR1 and CDR2 sequences are LGHDT and YNNKEL (reference sequence). V shed 3 bases, J shed 6 bases, and the junction held 13 bases outside the gene matches.

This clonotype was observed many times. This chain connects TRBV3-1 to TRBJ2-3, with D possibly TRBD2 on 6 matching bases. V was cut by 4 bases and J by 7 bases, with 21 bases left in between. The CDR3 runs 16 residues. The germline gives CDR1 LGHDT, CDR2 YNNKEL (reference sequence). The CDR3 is CASSRRDDRGSHTQYF. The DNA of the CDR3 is TGTGCCAGCAGCCGAAGGGACGACCGGGGGTCTCATACGCAGTATTTT.

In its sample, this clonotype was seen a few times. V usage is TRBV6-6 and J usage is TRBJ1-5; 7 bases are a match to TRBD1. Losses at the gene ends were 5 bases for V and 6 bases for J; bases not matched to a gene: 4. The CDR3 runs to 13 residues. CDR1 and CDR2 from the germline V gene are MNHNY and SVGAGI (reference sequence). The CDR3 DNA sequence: TGTGCCAGCAGTACAGGGGAGGGTCAGCCCCAGCATTTT. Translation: CASSTGEGQPQHF.

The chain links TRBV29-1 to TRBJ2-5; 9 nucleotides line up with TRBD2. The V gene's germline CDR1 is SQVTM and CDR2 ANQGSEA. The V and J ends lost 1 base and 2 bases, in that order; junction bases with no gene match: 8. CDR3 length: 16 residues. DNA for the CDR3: TGCAGCGTTGAAGTTCGGACGACTAGCGGACAAGAGACCCAGTACTTC. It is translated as CSVEVRTTSGQETQYF.

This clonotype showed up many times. The CDR3 protein is CASSPIYQETQYF. In nucleotides, the CDR3 is TGTGCCAGCAGCCCAATATACCAAGAGACCCAGTACTTC. This chain connects TRBV4-2 to TRBJ2-5; no clear D. The V gene's germline CDR1 is LGHNA and CDR2 YNFKEQ. V gave up 4 bases and J gave up 0 bases, with 6 bases separating them. CDR3 length: 13 amino acids.

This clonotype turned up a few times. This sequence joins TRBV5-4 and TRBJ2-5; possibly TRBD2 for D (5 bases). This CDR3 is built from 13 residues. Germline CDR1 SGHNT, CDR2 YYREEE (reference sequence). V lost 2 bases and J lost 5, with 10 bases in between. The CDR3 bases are TGTGCCAGCAGCTTAGGGAGCTCGGAGACCCAGTACTTC. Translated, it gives CASSLGSSETQYF.

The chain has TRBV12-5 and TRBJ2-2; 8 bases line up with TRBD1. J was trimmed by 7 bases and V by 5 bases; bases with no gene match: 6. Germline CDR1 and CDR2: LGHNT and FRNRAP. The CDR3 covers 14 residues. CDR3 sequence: CASGIGQGGGELFF. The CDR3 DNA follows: TGTGCTAGTGGTATCGGACAGGGCGGCGGGGAGCTGTTTTTT.

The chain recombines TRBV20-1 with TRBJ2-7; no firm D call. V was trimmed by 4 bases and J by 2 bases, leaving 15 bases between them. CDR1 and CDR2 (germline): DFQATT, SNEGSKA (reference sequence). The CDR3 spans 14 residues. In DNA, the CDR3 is TGCAGTGCTAAGGACCAGACCCCGACCTACGAGCAGTACTTC. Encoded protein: CSAKDQTPTYEQYF.

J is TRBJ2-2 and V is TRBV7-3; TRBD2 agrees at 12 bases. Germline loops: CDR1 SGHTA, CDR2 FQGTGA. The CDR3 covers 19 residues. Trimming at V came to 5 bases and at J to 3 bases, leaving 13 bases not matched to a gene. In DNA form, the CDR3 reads TGTGCCAGCAGCCAACGGGCTAGCGGGAGGGGCATGGACACCGGGGAGCTGTTTTTT. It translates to CASSQRASGRGMDTGELFF.

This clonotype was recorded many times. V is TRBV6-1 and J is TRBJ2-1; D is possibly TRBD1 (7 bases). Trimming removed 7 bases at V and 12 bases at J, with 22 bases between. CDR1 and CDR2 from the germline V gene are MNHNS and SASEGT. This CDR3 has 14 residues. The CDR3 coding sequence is TGTGCCAGCACGGAGGCCGGAGGGGGCGTTGGGCAGTTCTTC. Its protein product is CASTEAGGGVGQFF.

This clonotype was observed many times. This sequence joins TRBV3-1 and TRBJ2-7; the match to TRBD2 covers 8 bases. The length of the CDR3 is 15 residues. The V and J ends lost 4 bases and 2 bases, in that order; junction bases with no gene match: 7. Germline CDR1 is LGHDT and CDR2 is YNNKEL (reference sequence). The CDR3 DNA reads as TGTGCCAGCAGCCGCCTTGGACTAGCCCCCTACGAGCAGTACTTC. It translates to CASSRLGLAPYEQYF.

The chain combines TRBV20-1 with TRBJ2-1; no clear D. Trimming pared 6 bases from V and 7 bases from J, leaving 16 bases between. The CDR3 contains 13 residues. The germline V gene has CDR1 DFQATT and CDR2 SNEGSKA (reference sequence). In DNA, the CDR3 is TGCAGTGCGGCGGCGGATTCTAAGAATGAGCAGTTCTTC. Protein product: CSAAADSKNEQFF.

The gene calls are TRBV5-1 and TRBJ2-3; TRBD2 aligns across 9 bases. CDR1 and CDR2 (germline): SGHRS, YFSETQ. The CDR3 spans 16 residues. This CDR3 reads CVSSLLAGSSTDTQYF. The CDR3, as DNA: TGCGTTAGCAGCCTCCTAGCGGGATCTAGCACAGATACGCAGTATTTT.

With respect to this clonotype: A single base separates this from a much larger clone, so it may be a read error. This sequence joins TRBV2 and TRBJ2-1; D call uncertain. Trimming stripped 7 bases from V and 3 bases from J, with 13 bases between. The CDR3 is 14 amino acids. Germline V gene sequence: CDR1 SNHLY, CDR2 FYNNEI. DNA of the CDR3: TGTGCCAGCACAGGACCAGCGATCTACAATGAGCAGTTCTTC. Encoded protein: CASTGPAIYNEQFF. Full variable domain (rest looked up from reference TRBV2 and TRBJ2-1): EPEVTQTPSHQVTQMGQEVILRCVPISNHLYFYWYRQILGQKVEFLVSFYNNEISEKSEIFDDQFSVERPDGSNFTLKIRSTKLEDSAMYFCASTGPAIYNEQFFGPGTRLTVL.

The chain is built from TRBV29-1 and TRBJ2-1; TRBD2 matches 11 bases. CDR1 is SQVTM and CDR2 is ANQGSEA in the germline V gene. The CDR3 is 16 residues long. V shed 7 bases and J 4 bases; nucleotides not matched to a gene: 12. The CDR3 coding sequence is TGCAGCGGGCGGTCTAGCGGGAGGACCCATTACAATGAGCAGTTCTTC. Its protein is CSGRSSGRTHYNEQFF.

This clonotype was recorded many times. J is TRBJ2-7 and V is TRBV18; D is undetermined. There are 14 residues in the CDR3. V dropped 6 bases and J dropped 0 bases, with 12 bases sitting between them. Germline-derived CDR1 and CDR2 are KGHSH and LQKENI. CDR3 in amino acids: CASSTVLNSYEQYF. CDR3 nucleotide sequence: TGTGCCAGCTCGACGGTCCTAAACTCCTACGAGCAGTACTTC.

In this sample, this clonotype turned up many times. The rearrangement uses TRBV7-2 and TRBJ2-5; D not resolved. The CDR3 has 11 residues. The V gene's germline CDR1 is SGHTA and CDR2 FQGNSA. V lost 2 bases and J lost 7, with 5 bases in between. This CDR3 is CASSLSVTQYF. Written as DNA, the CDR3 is TGTGCCAGCAGCTTATCGGTGACCCAGTACTTC.

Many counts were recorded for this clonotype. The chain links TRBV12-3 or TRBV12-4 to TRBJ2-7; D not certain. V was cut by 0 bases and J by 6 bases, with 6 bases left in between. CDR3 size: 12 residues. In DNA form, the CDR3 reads TGTGCCAGCAGTTTAGCCCCCCTCGAGCAGTACTTC. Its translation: CASSLAPLEQYF.

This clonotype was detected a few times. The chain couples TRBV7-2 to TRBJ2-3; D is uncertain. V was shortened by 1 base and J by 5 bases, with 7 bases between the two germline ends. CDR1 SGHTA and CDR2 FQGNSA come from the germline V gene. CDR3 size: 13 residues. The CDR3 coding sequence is TGTGCCAGCAGCTTAGGCCAGCAAGATACGCAGTATTTT. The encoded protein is CASSLGQQDTQYF.

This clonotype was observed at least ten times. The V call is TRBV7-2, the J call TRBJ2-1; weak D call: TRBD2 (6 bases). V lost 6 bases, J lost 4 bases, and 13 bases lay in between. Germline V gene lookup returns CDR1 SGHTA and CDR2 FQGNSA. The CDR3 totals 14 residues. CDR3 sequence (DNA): TGTGCCAGCAGGGGGGGAGGATTATACAATGAGCAGTTCTTC. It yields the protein CASRGGGLYNEQFF.

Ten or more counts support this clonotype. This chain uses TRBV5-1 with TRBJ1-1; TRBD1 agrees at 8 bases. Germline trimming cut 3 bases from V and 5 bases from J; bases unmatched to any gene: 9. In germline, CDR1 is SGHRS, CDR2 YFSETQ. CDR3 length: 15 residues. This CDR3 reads CASSWGGTGSTEAFF. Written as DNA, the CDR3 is TGCGCCAGCAGCTGGGGCGGGACAGGATCTACTGAAGCTTTCTTT.

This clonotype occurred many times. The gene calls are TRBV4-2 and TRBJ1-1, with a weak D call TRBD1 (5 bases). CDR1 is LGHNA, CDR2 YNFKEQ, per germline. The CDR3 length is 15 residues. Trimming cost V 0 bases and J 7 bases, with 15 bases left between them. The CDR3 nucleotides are TGTGCCAGCAGCCAAGATTGGAGAGGGGAGGATGAAGCTTTCTTT. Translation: CASSQDWRGEDEAFF.